These 5 T cell receptor beta chains were all obtained from the same sample, sequenced in a study of control samples from healthy donors and cancer patients. Profiled with immunoSEQ multiplex PCR; TCRdb holds only in-frame clones, not every one. This table holds about 160,000 clones, under 96% found once. The sample taken for sequencing was blood. These receptors were taken from a woman in her twenties or thirties in good health.

The V gene is TRBV6-6, the J gene TRBJ1-1; perhaps TRBD1 as D (5 bases). The V end was cut by 7 bases, the J end by 4 bases, with 13 bases between. CDR1 is MNHNY and CDR2 is SVGAGI in the germline V gene (reference sequence). This CDR3 has 13 residues. The CDR3 loop reads CASTGLSGTEAFF. The CDR3 nucleotides are TGTGCCAGCACAGGGCTGTCGGGCACTGAAGCTTTCTTT.

The chain combines TRBV7-2 with TRBJ2-1; TRBD1 matches 10 bases. J was trimmed by 5 bases and V by 5 bases; bases with no gene match: 6. This CDR3 comprises 15 residues. Germline V gene lookup returns CDR1 SGHTA and CDR2 FQGNSA. The CDR3 sequence: CASSRDRGRNNEQFF. The CDR3 DNA is TGTGCCAGCAGCCGGGACAGGGGTAGGAACAATGAGCAGTTCTTC.

This rearrangement joins TRBV5-1 to TRBJ2-3, with no clear D. Trimming removed 4 bases from V and 0 bases from J, with 12 bases in between. This CDR3 region has 15 residues. Per the germline V gene, CDR1 is SGHRS and CDR2 is YFSETQ. The CDR3 sequence is CASSATRLSTDTQYF. CDR3 sequence (DNA): TGCGCCAGCAGCGCCACGAGGTTAAGCACAGATACGCAGTATTTT.

The chain carries TRBV9 and TRBJ2-1, with 8 bases matching TRBD2. V was clipped by 0 bases and J by 10 bases; unmatched bases: 12. This CDR3 has 16 residues. Germline V gene sequence: CDR1 SGDLS, CDR2 YYNGEE. CDR3 bases: TGTGCCAGCAGCGTAGCCCCCGGGACTAGTTTCACCGAGCAGTTCTTC. It encodes CASSVAPGTSFTEQFF.

This chain uses TRBV24-1 with TRBJ2-5, with 8 bases matching TRBD2. This CDR3 is built from 17 residues. V shed 3 bases and J 4 bases; nucleotides not matched to a gene: 12. CDR1 is KGHDR, CDR2 SFDVKD, per germline. This CDR3 is CATSDPVRGGNLETQYF. CDR3 nucleotide sequence: TGTGCCACCAGTGATCCCGTCCGGGGGGGCAACCTAGAGACCCAGTACTTC.